The source of this T cell receptor (beta chain) is a study of blood T cell repertoires in COVID-19. Study as a whole: Some COVID-19 samples were acute and others convalescent; all came from the United States, Italy and Spain. T cells, B-cell-depleted T cells, or PBMCs provided the cDNA or gDNA that served as material.

V was cut by 4 bases and J by 7 bases, with 14 bases left in between. Germline CDR1 and CDR2: SNHLY and FYNNEI. This CDR3 has 13 residues. There are a few counts of this clone. As originally analysed: Using reference gene primer amplification, nucleated cell counts were estimated. Clones were sequenced by immunoSEQ multiplex PCR, and TCRdb holds only the in-frame ones, with some missing. The DNA gave D and trimming, while V, J and clone size come from that table. The table records around 150,000 clones, 80% to 90% of them present only once. The clonotype comes from a man aged 70-80 years with acute or convalescent COVID-19. The sequenced sample was peripheral blood. The genes are TRBV2 and TRBJ2-7; D may be TRBD2 (5 bases). Written as DNA, the CDR3 is TGTGCCAGCAGTGGAGGGTTGAGCCGAGAGCAGTACTTC. Amino acid sequence: CASSGGLSREQYF.